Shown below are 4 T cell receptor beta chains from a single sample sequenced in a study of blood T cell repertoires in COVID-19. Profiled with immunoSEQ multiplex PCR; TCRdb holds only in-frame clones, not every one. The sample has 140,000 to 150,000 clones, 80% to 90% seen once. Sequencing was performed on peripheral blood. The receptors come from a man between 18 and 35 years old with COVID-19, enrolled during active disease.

The CDR3 DNA follows: TGTGCCAGCAGAATGGCACTACTTCCGGGACAGGGTAACTACGAGCAGTACTTC. Its translation is CASRMALLPGQGNYEQYF. This chain links TRBV28 with TRBJ2-7, with 9 bases matching TRBD1. With 6 bases clipped from V and 3 bases from J, the junction kept 18 bases outside the gene matches. This CDR3 region has 18 residues. CDR1 MDHEN and CDR2 SYDVKM come from the germline V gene.

CDR3 sequence: CASSRGTGGGYYNSPLHF. The CDR3 DNA is TGTGCCAGCAGTCGGGGGACAGGGGGCGGATATTATAATTCACCCCTCCACTTT. The genes are TRBV27 and TRBJ1-6; 12 positions agree with TRBD1. Germline V lookup: CDR1 MNHEY, CDR2 SMNVEV (reference sequence). CDR3 length: 18 amino acids. Trimming cost V 5 bases and J 4 bases; bases outside gene matches: 9.

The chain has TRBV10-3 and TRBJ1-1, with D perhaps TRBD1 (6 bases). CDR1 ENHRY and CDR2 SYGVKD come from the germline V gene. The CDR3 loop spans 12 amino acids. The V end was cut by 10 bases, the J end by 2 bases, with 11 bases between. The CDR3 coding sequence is TGTGCCACCGAGGACAGAAACACTGAAGCTTTCTTT. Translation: CATEDRNTEAFF.

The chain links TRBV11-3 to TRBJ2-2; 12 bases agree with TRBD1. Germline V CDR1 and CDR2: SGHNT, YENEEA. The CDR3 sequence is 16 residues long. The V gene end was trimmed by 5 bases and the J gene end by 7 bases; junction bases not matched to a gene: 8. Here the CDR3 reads CASSPRDRGRGGELFF. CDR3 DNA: TGTGCCAGCAGCCCAAGGGACAGGGGGCGAGGCGGGGAGCTGTTTTTT.